The sequence of this T cell receptor (beta chain) was determined in a study of blood T cell repertoires in COVID-19. Recruits, aged about 18 to 90 years, lived in 20 to 30 US areas. This CDR3 has 16 residues. Trimming took 3 bases from V and 5 from J; bases not matched to a gene: 11. CDR1 and CDR2 (germline): SGDLS, YYNGEE. Only in-frame clones appear in the TCRdb table, and some are missing; sequencing was by immunoSEQ multiplex PCR. The data show 220,000 or so clones, with around 90% seen just once and approximately 15% held by the top ten. The receptor was derived from a young man who had been exposed to COVID-19. The sequencing sample was made of PBMCs or T cells enriched from blood (not recorded which). The V gene is TRBV9, the J gene TRBJ1-1, with 9 bases identical to TRBD1. The CDR3 reads CASSATGTGIFTEAFF. The CDR3 region has the DNA TGTGCCAGCAGCGCAACCGGGACAGGGATTTTTACTGAAGCTTTCTTT. Using reference TRBV9 and TRBJ1-1 for the parts outside the CDR3, the full variable domain is DSGVTQTPKHLITATGQRVTLRCSPRSGDLSVYWYQQSLDQGLQFLIQYYNGEERAKGNILERFSAQQFPDLHSELNLSSLELGDSALYFCASSATGTGIFTEAFFGQGTRLTVV.